The 5 T cell receptor beta chains listed next were all sequenced from one sample in a study of early T cells in non-severe SARS-CoV-2 infection. TCRdb fed the 5' RACE reads into MiXCR, producing one record per CDR3 protein. The sample shows tens of thousands of distinct CDR3 sequences, roughly 9.6% of them seen only once. Sequencing used whole blood. These receptors all stem from an adult who was a healthcare worker with PCR-confirmed SARS-CoV-2 infection or an uninfected control (not recorded which).

The chain couples TRBV30 to TRBJ2-7; the D call may be TRBD1 or TRBD2 (5 bases each). The CDR3 has 14 residues. V was shortened by 4 bases and J by 5 bases, with 18 bases between the two germline ends. Per germline, CDR1 GTSNPN and CDR2 SVGIG (reference sequence). As DNA, the CDR3 is TGTGCCTGGAACCGGGACGGCGAAGTCCACGAGCAGTACTTC. Protein sequence: CAWNRDGEVHEQYF. The variable domain in full, completed from reference TRBV30 and TRBJ2-7, reads SQTIHQWPATLVQPVGSPLSLECTVEGTSNPNLYWYRQAAGRGLQLLFYSVGIGQISSEVPQNLSASRPQDRQFILSSKKLLLSDSGFYLCAWNRDGEVHEQYFGPGTRLTVT.

In this sample, this clonotype turned up a few times. V gene TRBV7-8 combines with J gene TRBJ1-2; unclear D gene. Between the trimmed V and J ends, which lost 4 bases and 4 bases, there was a span of 7 bases. CDR3 size: 12 residues. Per the germline V gene, CDR1 is SGHVS and CDR2 is FQNEAQ. This CDR3 is CASSSTSYGYTF. CDR3 DNA: TGTGCCAGCAGCTCTACATCCTATGGCTACACCTTC.

The CDR3 loop is CASSQSHEQYF. CDR3 DNA sequence: TGTGCCAGCAGCCAATCCCACGAGCAGTACTTC. The chain has TRBV3-1 and TRBJ2-7; no reliable D call. This CDR3 has 11 amino acids. V was trimmed by 2 bases and J by 5 bases, leaving 4 bases between them. The germline V gene encodes CDR1 LGHDT and CDR2 YNNKEL (reference sequence).

This clonotype came up many times. As DNA, the CDR3 is TGTGCCAGCAGCTTAGTGAGGGGCCTATCCTACGAGCAGTACTTC. It encodes CASSLVRGLSYEQYF. The rearrangement joins TRBV11-2 to TRBJ2-7; D may match TRBD1 or TRBD2 (5 bases each). The CDR3 is 15 amino acids. With 1 base removed from V and 1 base from J, the gap between germline ends came to 11 bases. Per the germline V gene, CDR1 is SGHAT and CDR2 is FQNNGV.

This clonotype was observed many times. The chain joins TRBV6-1 to TRBJ1-5; D may be TRBD1 (5 bases). Per germline, CDR1 MNHNS and CDR2 SASEGT. The CDR3 runs 15 residues. V lost 6 bases and J 3 bases, leaving 15 bases between the germline ends. The CDR3 region is CASRSAGTPNQPQHF. CDR3 nucleotides: TGTGCCAGCAGGTCTGCAGGGACTCCCAATCAGCCCCAGCATTTT.